This TCR beta chain came from a study of long-term antiretroviral therapy in people with HIV. Germline V gene data show CDR1 as LNHDA and CDR2 as SQIVND (reference sequence). V shed 4 bases and J shed 0 bases, with 9 bases lying between them. The CDR3 spans 14 residues. To note about this clone: Its antigen is unknown.

General study results and limits: Repertoire dominance by clones expanded before ART was seen at all time points. With ART, diversity went up but was still lower than in transplant donor controls. ART adherence, viral resistance and therapy changes went undocumented.

immunoSEQ v3.0 was run at survey level. The assay was immunoSEQ multiplex PCR, and TCRdb's table has in-frame clones only and misses some. The sample has about 18,000 clones; approximately 95% are singletons. This chain links TRBV19 with TRBJ1-2; D gene ambiguous. The source material was unsorted PBMCs, sampled 10.4 years after starting antiretroviral therapy. This clonotype was obtained from a man aged 25 to 40 with HIV. The CDR3 reads CASSTPGANYGYTF. CDR3 coding DNA: TGTGCCAGTAGTACCCCTGGGGCTAACTATGGCTACACCTTC.